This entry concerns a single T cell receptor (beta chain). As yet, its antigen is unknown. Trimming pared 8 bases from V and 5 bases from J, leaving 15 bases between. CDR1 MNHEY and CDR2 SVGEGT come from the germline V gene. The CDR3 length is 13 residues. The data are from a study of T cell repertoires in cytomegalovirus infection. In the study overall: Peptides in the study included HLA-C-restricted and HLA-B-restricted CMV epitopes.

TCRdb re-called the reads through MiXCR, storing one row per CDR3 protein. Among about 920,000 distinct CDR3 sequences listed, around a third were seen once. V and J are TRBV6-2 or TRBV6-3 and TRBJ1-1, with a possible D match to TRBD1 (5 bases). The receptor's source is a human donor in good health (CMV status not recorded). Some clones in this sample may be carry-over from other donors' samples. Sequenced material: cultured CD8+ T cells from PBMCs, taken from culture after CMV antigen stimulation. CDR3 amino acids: CASEDMGWTEAFF. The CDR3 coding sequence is TGTGCCAGCGAGGACATGGGCTGGACTGAAGCTTTCTTT.